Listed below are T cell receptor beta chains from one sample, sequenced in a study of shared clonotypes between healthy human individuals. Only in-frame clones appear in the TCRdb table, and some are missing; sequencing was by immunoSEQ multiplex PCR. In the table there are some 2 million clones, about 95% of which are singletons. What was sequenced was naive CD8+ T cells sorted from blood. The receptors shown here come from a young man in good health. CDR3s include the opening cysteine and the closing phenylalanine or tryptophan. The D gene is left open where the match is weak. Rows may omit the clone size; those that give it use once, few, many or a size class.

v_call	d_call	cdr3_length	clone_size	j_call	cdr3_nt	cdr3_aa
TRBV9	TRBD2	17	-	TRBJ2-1	TGTGCCAGCAGCGTTGGACCGGGAGGCCCAACCTACAATGAGCAGTTCTTC	CASSVGPGGPTYNEQFF
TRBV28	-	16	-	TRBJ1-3	TGTGCCAGCAGCCAAGACCCAGGGAGCTCTGGAAACACCATATATTTT	CASSQDPGSSGNTIYF
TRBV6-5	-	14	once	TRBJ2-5	TGTGCCAGCAGTTACTCGGCGGGGAGCGAGACCCAGTACTTC	CASSYSAGSETQYF
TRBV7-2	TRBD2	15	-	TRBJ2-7	TGTGCCAGCAGCATTCTAGCGGGAGAGCCCTACGAGCAGTACTTC	CASSILAGEPYEQYF
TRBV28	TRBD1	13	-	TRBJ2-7	TGTGCCAGCAGCCCGGGACAGGGATACGAGCAGTACTTC	CASSPGQGYEQYF
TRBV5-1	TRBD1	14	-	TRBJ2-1	TGCGCCAGCAGCTGGGACAGGGGGGCGGATGAGCAGTTCTTC	CASSWDRGADEQFF
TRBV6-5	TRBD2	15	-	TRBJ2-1	TGTGCCAGCAGTTCCGGACTAGAGCTGGTCAATGAGCAGTTCTTC	CASSSGLELVNEQFF
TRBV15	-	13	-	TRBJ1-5	TGTGCCACCAGCAGTACCCCGGGTCAGCCCCAGCATTTT	CATSSTPGQPQHF
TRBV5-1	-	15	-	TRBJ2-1	TGCGCCAGCAGCTTCGCGGAGGACTCCTACAATGAGCAGTTCTTC	CASSFAEDSYNEQFF
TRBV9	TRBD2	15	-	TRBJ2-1	TGTGCCAGCAGCGCACTAGCGGGAGGCCCCCATGAGCAGTTCTTC	CASSALAGGPHEQFF
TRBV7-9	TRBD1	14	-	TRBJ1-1	TGTGCCAGCGGGGGAACCGACAGGGGACCTGAAGCTTTCTTT	CASGGTDRGPEAFF
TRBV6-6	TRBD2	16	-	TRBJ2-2	TGTGCCAGCATCGTCCCTAGCGGGAAAAACACCGGGGAGCTGTTTTTT	CASIVPSGKNTGELFF
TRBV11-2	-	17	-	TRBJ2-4	TGTGCCAGCAGCTTAGGCAGGATGGGGGAGGCCAAAAACATTCAGTACTTC	CASSLGRMGEAKNIQYF
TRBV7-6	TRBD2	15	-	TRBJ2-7	TGTGCCAGCAGCTTAGCTAGCGGGGACTTTTGGGAGCAGTACTTC	CASSLASGDFWEQYF
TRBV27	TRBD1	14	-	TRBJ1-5	TGTGCCAGCACTTCAGGGACAGGGGATCAGCCCCAGCATTTT	CASTSGTGDQPQHF
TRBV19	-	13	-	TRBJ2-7	TGTGCCAGTAGTACGGGACCACTTGAGGGGCAGTACTTC	CASSTGPLEGQYF
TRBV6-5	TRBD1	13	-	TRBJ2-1	TGTGCCAGCAGTCCTACAGGGGCGGATGAGCAGTTCTTC	CASSPTGADEQFF
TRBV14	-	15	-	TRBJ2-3	TGTGCCAGCAGCCAAGACCTGGGGGCGGGGGATACGCAGTATTTT	CASSQDLGAGDTQYF
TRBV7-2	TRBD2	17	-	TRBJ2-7	TGTGCCAGCAGCTTAGACCTTTGGCGGGAGGGGATATACGAGCAGTACTTC	CASSLDLWREGIYEQYF
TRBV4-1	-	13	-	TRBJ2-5	TGCGCCAGCAGCCAACGGGTCCAAGAGACCCAGTACTTC	CASSQRVQETQYF
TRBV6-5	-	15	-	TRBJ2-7	TGTGCCAGCAGTTCCCCGGACGGCAACCCCTACGAGCAGTACTTC	CASSSPDGNPYEQYF
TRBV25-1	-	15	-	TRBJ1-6	TGTGCCAGCAGTGTAGGGGACCCCTATAATTCACCCCTCCACTTT	CASSVGDPYNSPLHF
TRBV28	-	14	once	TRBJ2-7	TGTGCCAGCAGTTTTCCCAACAGGGCCTACGAGCAGTACTTC	CASSFPNRAYEQYF
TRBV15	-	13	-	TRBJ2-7	TGTGCCACCAGCAGAGATGAGGGGGAGGAGCAGTACTTC	CATSRDEGEEQYF
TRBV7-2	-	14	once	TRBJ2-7	TGTGCCAGCAGCTTAGCCGGGACCTCCTACGAGCAGTACTTC	CASSLAGTSYEQYF
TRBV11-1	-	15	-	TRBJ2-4	TGTGCCAGCAGCCAAATCGAGGGAAGCAAAAACATTCAGTACTTC	CASSQIEGSKNIQYF
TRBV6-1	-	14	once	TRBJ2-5	TGTGCCAGCAGTGGTTACGGGGGGCCAGAGACCCAGTACTTC	CASSGYGGPETQYF
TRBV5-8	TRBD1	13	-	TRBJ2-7	TGTGCCAGCACAGACAGGGTCTCCTACGAGCAGTACTTC	CASTDRVSYEQYF
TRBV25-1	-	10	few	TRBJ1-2	TGTGCCAGCAGTTACTATGGCTACACCTTC	CASSYYGYTF
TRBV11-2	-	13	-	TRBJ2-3	TGTGCCAGCAGTTCCCCTCCTACAGATACGCAGTATTTT	CASSSPPTDTQYF
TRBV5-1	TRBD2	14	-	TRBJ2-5	TGCGCCAGCAGCTCTACCGGGGGGGCGGAGACCCAGTACTTC	CASSSTGGAETQYF
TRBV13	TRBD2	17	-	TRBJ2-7	TGTGCCAGCAGCTTTGAGTCTAGCGGGAGAAGCTCCTACGAGCAGTACTTC	CASSFESSGRSSYEQYF
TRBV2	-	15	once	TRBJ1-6	TGTGCCAGCAGTGACCTAGGGGGTGTAAGTTCACCCCTCCACTTT	CASSDLGGVSSPLHF
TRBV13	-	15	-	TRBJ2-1	TGTGCCAGCAGCTTAAGATCTAAGGTGGGCAATGAGCAGTTCTTC	CASSLRSKVGNEQFF
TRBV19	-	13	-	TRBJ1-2	TGTGCCAGTACATTGACGGACAACTATGGCTACACCTTC	CASTLTDNYGYTF
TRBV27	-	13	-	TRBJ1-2	TGTGCCAGCAGTTTAGGGCAGAACTATGGCTACACCTTC	CASSLGQNYGYTF
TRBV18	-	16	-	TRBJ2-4	TGTGCCAGCTCACCACCTGAAGGACGGGAGAAAAACATTCAGTACTTC	CASSPPEGREKNIQYF
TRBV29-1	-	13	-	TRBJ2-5	TGCAGCGTAATCAGACAGGCGGCGGAGACCCAGTACTTC	CSVIRQAAETQYF
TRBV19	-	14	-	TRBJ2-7	TGTGCCAGTAGTATCGAAGGCAGTACCTACGAGCAGTACTTC	CASSIEGSTYEQYF
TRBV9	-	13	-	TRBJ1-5	TGTGCCAGCAGCGTAACGAGCAATCAGCCCCAGCATTTT	CASSVTSNQPQHF
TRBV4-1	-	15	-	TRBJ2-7	TGCGCCAGCAGCCAAACAGGCTCGGGCTCCTACGAGCAGTACTTC	CASSQTGSGSYEQYF
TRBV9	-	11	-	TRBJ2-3	TGTGCCAGCAGCCCCGGGGATACGCAGTATTTT	CASSPGDTQYF
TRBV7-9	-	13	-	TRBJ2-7	TGTGCCAGCAGCGCATACTACAGTTACGAGCAGTACTTC	CASSAYYSYEQYF
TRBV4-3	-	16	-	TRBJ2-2	TGCGCCAGCAGCCAAGACGGTTTCGCGAACACCGGGGAGCTGTTTTTT	CASSQDGFANTGELFF
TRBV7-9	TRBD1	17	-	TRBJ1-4	TGTGCCAGCAGCATGACTGGACAGGTTCCTTCTAATGAAAAACTGTTTTTT	CASSMTGQVPSNEKLFF
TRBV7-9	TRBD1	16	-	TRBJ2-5	TGTGCCAGCAGCAAAGCCGGGACAGAGAGTGGAGAGACCCAGTACTTC	CASSKAGTESGETQYF
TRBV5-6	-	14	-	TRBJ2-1	TGTGCCAGCAGCTTGGCCAATGGGGGCCATGAGCAGTTCTTC	CASSLANGGHEQFF
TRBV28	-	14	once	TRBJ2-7	TGTGCCAGCACCCCGACCGGGAGCCACTACGAGCAGTACTTC	CASTPTGSHYEQYF
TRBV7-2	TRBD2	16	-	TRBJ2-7	TGTGCCAGCAGCTTGGTACCGGGACTAGCGGCATACGAGCAGTACTTC	CASSLVPGLAAYEQYF
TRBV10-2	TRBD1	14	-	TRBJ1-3	TGCGCCAGCAGCACAGGGGACTCTGGAAACACCATATATTTT	CASSTGDSGNTIYF
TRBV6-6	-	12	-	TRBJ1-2	TGTGCCAGCAGTTACTCGGGACATGGCTACACCTTC	CASSYSGHGYTF
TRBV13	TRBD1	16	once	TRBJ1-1	TGTGCCAGCAGCTTAACCGGGACAGGGGGCCGCACTGAAGCTTTCTTT	CASSLTGTGGRTEAFF